This T cell receptor beta chain comes out of a study of PD-L1 blockade in urothelial cancer (dated by TCRdb to 2017 to 2019). With respect to the entire study: Therapy was started in 2014 for all patients, and atezolizumab 1,200 mg was administered intravenously every 3 weeks. About nine tenths of the roughly 29 patients were males with bladder-origin urothelial cancer, and about 65% of the roughly 30 reported a prior smoking history. An ECOG performance status of 0 or 1 was recorded for the patients, and 0 to 3 prior chemotherapy regimens had been received by the patients. Blood samples were analyzed at two time points: 3 weeks after treatment start (second dose) and 6 weeks after treatment start. Blood samples gave a median of around 140,000 T cells and 88,000 or so unique TCRs, with a median clonality of 0.080. An exploratory multi-omic analysis was conducted of the somatic, immune and clinical correlates of response to PD-L1 blockade with atezolizumab in urothelial cancer. TCR sequencing covered pretreatment tumor samples and matched, serially collected peripheral blood taken before and after atezolizumab treatment. Durable clinical benefit was defined as progression-free survival longer than 6 months, and TCR features were also tested against progression-free and overall survival. In the same patients who had TCR sequencing, pretreatment tumors also underwent whole exome sequencing and RNA sequencing. Roughly ten patients achieved durable clinical benefit and approximately 20 did not. Pretreatment blood TCR-seq was available for about 27 patients, at least one posttreatment blood collection was obtained for around 25 patients, and tumor TCR-seq was available for around 25 patients. Findings and caveats that apply to the study as a whole: A pretreatment peripheral blood TCR clonality below the median was linked to improved progression-free and overall survival. Patients with durable benefit showed greater expansion of tumor-associated TCR clones in peripheral blood 3 weeks after starting treatment (n ≈ 21, p = 0.022). Because the sample size was small (n ≈ 27) and many of the analyses were exploratory, the results are meant to be hypothesis-generating.

Via the germline V gene (reference sequence), CDR1 is SEHNR and CDR2 FQNEAQ. Germline trimming amounts to 8 bases on V and 3 bases on J, with 8 as the count of junction bases outside the gene matches. From its cysteine to its phenylalanine, the CDR3 spans 14 amino acids. Only CDR3 DNA remains: 42 bases, in frame from the first base. Reading the label with the study, this specimen's time point is: pretreatment peripheral blood. A total of under 30 patients with locally advanced or metastatic urothelial carcinoma, treated at Memorial Sloan Kettering on a trial protocol, made up the cohort. Peripheral blood mononuclear cells were collected pretreatment and during treatment, with between 1 and 8 total time points obtained per patient. The Qiagen DNeasy Blood extraction kit was used to purify genomic DNA from total PBMCs and tumor samples. Collected pretreatment and during treatment, PBMCs were isolated and stored as previously described.

Each PCR received spiked-in synthetic TCR analog templates so that absolute template abundance could be estimated from read counts. Using the immunoSEQ assay, TCRbeta CDR3 regions were amplified from genomic DNA with bias-controlled V and J gene primers. Sequencing of rearranged TCRbeta segments was done at approximately 20X coverage. In the source study's methods: Sequencing errors were corrected by clustering, and CDR3s were annotated against IMGT so that V, D and J genes could be assigned. Downstream analyses used only productive TCRbeta rearrangements and left out out-of-frame or stop-codon sequences. Clonality was computed as one minus Shannon entropy normalized by the log of the number of unique productive sequences. Clones differing between time points or between blood and tumor were identified using Fisher's exact test with Benjamini-Hochberg correction, with an adjusted p below 0.01 applied as the threshold. TCRdb limited this immuneACCESS table to in-frame rearrangements with V and J called. A share of clones is missing; checked studies link under half to unresolved V genes, and the rest is unexplained. That table gives V, J and clone size, and the DNA gave D and trimming. Here the sample has 95,000 to 100,000 clones; 80% to 90% occur a single time. Of the sample, approximately 2% falls within the top ten clones.

A note on this clone: Its target antigen remains unknown. The sample holds no much larger clone one base away, and base qualities are not on file.

The TCR originated in a man between 60 and 70 years old with urothelial cancer. The rearrangement joined TRBV7-9 to TRBJ1-2, with 8 junctional bases fitting TRBD1. This material consisted of PBMCs, taken around atezolizumab (anti-PD-L1) treatment. The CDR3 region has the sequence CASGPQGEDYGYTF. The DNA sequence reads TGTGCCAGCGGCCCACAGGGGGAAGACTATGGCTACACCTTC.